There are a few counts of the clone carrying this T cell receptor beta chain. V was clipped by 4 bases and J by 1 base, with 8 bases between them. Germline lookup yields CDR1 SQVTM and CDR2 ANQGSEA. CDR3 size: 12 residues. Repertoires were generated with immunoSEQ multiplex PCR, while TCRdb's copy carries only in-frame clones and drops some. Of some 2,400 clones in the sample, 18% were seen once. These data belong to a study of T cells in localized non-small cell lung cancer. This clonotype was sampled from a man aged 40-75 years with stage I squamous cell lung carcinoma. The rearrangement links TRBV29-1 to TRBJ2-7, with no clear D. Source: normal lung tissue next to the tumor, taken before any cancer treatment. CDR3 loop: CSVAANSYEQYF. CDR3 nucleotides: TGCAGCGTTGCGGCAAATTCCTACGAGCAGTACTTC.